The next 31 T cell receptor beta chains were all read from a single sample in a study of graft-versus-host responses after intestinal transplantation. Some clones are missing from TCRdb's copy, which holds only in-frame ones; the method was immunoSEQ multiplex PCR. The top ten hold 0.95% to 1.2% of the sample, which has around 28,000 clones, around 78% seen once. The sequences come from PBMCs, collected roughly 29 days after intestinal transplant. These receptors were collected from a human patient who received an intestinal transplant, so some T cells may come from the graft donor.

The chain is built from TRBV6-1 and TRBJ2-3; D is uncertain. V was clipped by 1 base and J by 0 bases, with 8 bases between them. The germline gives CDR1 MNHNS, CDR2 SASEGT. The CDR3 sequence is 15 residues long. The CDR3 spells CASSEGSPSTDTQYF. CDR3 coding DNA: TGTGCCAGCAGTGAAGGCTCACCGAGCACAGATACGCAGTATTTT.

The J gene is TRBJ2-6, the V gene TRBV5-4; D gene unclear. Trimming stripped 3 bases from V and 0 bases from J, with 4 bases between. The CDR3 covers 14 residues. Germline loops: CDR1 SGHNT, CDR2 YYREEE (reference sequence). The CDR3 reads CASSYPSGANVLTF. The CDR3 DNA reads as TGTGCCAGCAGCTACCCCTCTGGGGCCAACGTCCTGACTTTC.

This clone appeared once. This rearrangement joins TRBV9 to TRBJ2-3, with 10 bases lining up with TRBD2. The CDR3 has 14 residues. V shed 3 bases, J shed 8 bases, and the junction held 6 bases outside the gene matches. Germline V gene sequence: CDR1 SGDLS, CDR2 YYNGEE. The CDR3 region is CASSGLAGEFTQYF. In DNA, the CDR3 is TGTGCCAGCAGCGGGCTAGCGGGGGAATTTACGCAGTATTTT.

V usage is TRBV19 and J usage is TRBJ1-2; D gene uncertain. The CDR3 is made up of 16 amino acids. Per the germline V gene, CDR1 is LNHDA and CDR2 is SQIVND (reference sequence). V was trimmed by 3 bases and J by 2 bases, leaving 16 bases between them. The CDR3 region is CASSMQAARRNYGYTF. Written as DNA, the CDR3 is TGTGCCAGTAGTATGCAAGCGGCTCGACGAAACTATGGCTACACCTTC.

The chain recombines TRBV19 with TRBJ1-2; 9 bases line up with TRBD1. The CDR3 is 14 amino acids. The germline V gene has CDR1 LNHDA and CDR2 SQIVND (reference sequence). The J segment lost 4 bases and the V segment lost 3 bases, leaving 3 bases of the junction unmatched. The CDR3 sequence: CASSIPDRGYGYTF. CDR3 nucleotides: TGTGCCAGTAGTATCCCGGACAGGGGCTATGGCTACACCTTC.

The chain is built from TRBV5-1 and TRBJ2-5, with TRBD2 matching over 12 bases. Unmatched junction bases numbered 19, after V lost 6 bases and J lost 4 bases. The CDR3 is 19 residues long. The germline CDR1 and CDR2 sequences are SGHRS and YFSETQ. In DNA, the CDR3 is TGCGCCAGCACCCCGATGACTAGCGGGAGAATTTTTTATGGAGAGACCCAGTACTTC. This gives the protein CASTPMTSGRIFYGETQYF.

The DNA of the CDR3 is TGTGCCAGCACCTCCGACAGGTTCAATCAGCCCCAGCATTTT. Its translation is CASTSDRFNQPQHF. The chain carries TRBV11-2 and TRBJ1-5; possibly TRBD1 for D (6 bases). CDR1 and CDR2 from the germline V gene are SGHAT and FQNNGV. The CDR3 is made up of 14 amino acids. V shed 7 bases and J shed 3 bases, with 13 bases lying between them.

This clone was detected only a few times. The chain uses TRBV25-1 and TRBJ2-7; maybe TRBD2 (6 bases). Trimming removed 5 bases from V and 5 bases from J, with 16 bases in between. CDR3 length: 14 residues. In germline, CDR1 is MGHDK, CDR2 SYGVNS. The CDR3 DNA reads as TGTGCCAGCAGTCCTGCCGGGGGTATGGACGAGCAGTACTTC. It codes for CASSPAGGMDEQYF.

V is TRBV2 and J is TRBJ2-3; 7 bases fit TRBD2. After removal of 6 bases from V and 2 bases from J, the junction contained 5 bases not matched to a gene. Germline CDR1 is SNHLY and CDR2 is FYNNEI. There are 14 residues in the CDR3. The CDR3 DNA is TGTGCCAGCAGGGTGGGAGGGAACACAGATACGCAGTATTTT. Protein sequence: CASRVGGNTDTQYF.

The rearrangement uses TRBV29-1 and TRBJ2-1; 7 positions agree with TRBD1. Trimming removed 7 bases from V and 0 bases from J; junction bases left unmatched: 6. Germline V CDR1 and CDR2: SQVTM, ANQGSEA. The CDR3 has 14 residues. CDR3 region: CSGTGTASYNEQFF. The CDR3 DNA follows: TGCAGCGGTACCGGGACAGCCTCCTACAATGAGCAGTTCTTC.

The J gene is TRBJ1-2, the V gene TRBV11-2; 7 bases match TRBD1. The germline V gene has CDR1 SGHAT and CDR2 FQNNGV. Trimming cost V 4 bases and J 2 bases; bases outside gene matches: 7. The CDR3 consists of 15 residues. The CDR3 protein is CASSSPGGLNYGYTF. The CDR3 DNA reads TGTGCCAGCAGCTCACCAGGGGGTCTGAACTATGGCTACACCTTC.

This clone appeared a single time. CDR3 amino acids: CATSRDQGASYGYTF. In DNA, the CDR3 is TGTGCCACCAGCAGAGATCAGGGGGCCAGCTATGGCTACACCTTC. The V call is TRBV15, the J call TRBJ1-2; TRBD1 matches 8 bases. CDR1 and CDR2 (germline): LNHNV, YYDKDF (reference sequence). V trimming: 0 bases; J trimming: 4 bases; junction bases outside the gene matches: 4. The CDR3 extends over 15 amino acids.

This sequence joins TRBV5-4 and TRBJ2-5; 14 positions agree with TRBD2. The CDR3 length is 15 residues. With V trimmed by 3 bases and J by 3 bases, 1 base remained unmatched. CDR1 is SGHNT, CDR2 YYREEE, per germline (reference sequence). The CDR3 loop reads CASSSTSGREETQYF. The CDR3 DNA reads TGTGCCAGCAGCTCGACTAGCGGGAGGGAAGAGACCCAGTACTTC.

The chain employs TRBV15 and TRBJ2-3; the match to TRBD2 covers 11 bases. The CDR3 consists of 17 residues. V shed 0 bases and J 4 bases; nucleotides not matched to a gene: 6. Germline CDR1 LNHNV, CDR2 YYDKDF (reference sequence). In DNA form, the CDR3 reads TGTGCCACCAGCAGAGACCGCGGGACTAGCGGACCAGATACGCAGTATTTT. It is translated as CATSRDRGTSGPDTQYF.

This clone was detected a few times. The CDR3 region is CASSDGTARGSYGYTF. CDR3 DNA: TGTGCCAGCAGTGATGGGACAGCTAGGGGTTCCTATGGCTACACCTTC. This chain uses TRBV6-1 with TRBJ1-2; TRBD1 matches 7 bases. Germline assignment: CDR1 MNHNS and CDR2 SASEGT. V lost 3 bases and J lost 4; bases outside the gene matches: 11. This CDR3 spans 16 amino acids.

The chain recombines TRBV5-4 with TRBJ2-1; perhaps TRBD1 as D (6 bases). CDR1 and CDR2 from the germline V gene are SGHNT and YYREEE (reference sequence). The CDR3 sequence is 15 residues long. V was shortened by 2 bases and J by 4 bases, with 13 bases between the two germline ends. DNA of the CDR3: TGTGCCAGCAGCTTCGCTTCAGGGGAATACAATGAGCAGTTCTTC. It is translated as CASSFASGEYNEQFF.

This clone was counted only a few times. Within the sample, other DNA sequences also encode this same CDR3. The rearrangement links TRBV29-1 to TRBJ2-1; TRBD2 might be the D (8 bases). V was clipped by 7 bases and J by 12 bases, with 22 bases between them. The CDR3 consists of 13 residues. CDR1 is SQVTM and CDR2 is ANQGSEA in the germline V gene. CDR3 sequence reads: CSGARRGREVQFF. CDR3 bases: TGCAGCGGTGCCAGGAGGGGGCGGGAGGTGCAGTTCTTC.

V is TRBV27 and J is TRBJ2-3; TRBD1 might be the D (6 bases). V lost 5 bases and J 9 bases, leaving 18 bases between the germline ends. The CDR3 loop spans 14 amino acids. Germline values: CDR1 MNHEY, CDR2 SMNVEV (reference sequence). The CDR3 region has the DNA TGTGCCAGCAGTCCGACCCCAGGGGCAGGCACGCAGTATTTT. Translating it yields CASSPTPGAGTQYF.

This clone was seen a single time. The gene calls are TRBV7-2 and TRBJ2-3; tentative D call: TRBD1 (6 bases). This CDR3 has 16 amino acids. The ends were cut back, 1 base at V and 1 base at J, with 12 bases in the middle. Germline CDR1 SGHTA, CDR2 FQGNSA. CDR3: CASSLVPRGGTDTQYF. CDR3 DNA: TGTGCCAGCAGCTTAGTCCCCAGGGGCGGCACAGATACGCAGTATTTT.

The chain uses TRBV9 and TRBJ1-4; TRBD1 matches 7 bases. Germline CDR1 SGDLS, CDR2 YYNGEE. With 4 bases clipped from V and 9 bases from J, the junction kept 12 bases outside the gene matches. This CDR3 is built from 15 residues. CDR3 sequence: CASSPWDSHGKKLFF. CDR3 sequence (DNA): TGTGCCAGCAGCCCCTGGGACAGTCACGGGAAAAAACTGTTTTTT. The full variable domain, completed using reference TRBV9 and TRBJ1-4, is DSGVTQTPKHLITATGQRVTLRCSPRSGDLSVYWYQQSLDQGLQFLIQYYNGEERAKGNILERFSAQQFPDLHSELNLSSLELGDSALYFCASSPWDSHGKKLFFGSGTQLSVL.

The rearrangement links TRBV5-1 to TRBJ2-5; TRBD2 is a possible D gene (5 bases). The CDR3 covers 13 residues. From germline, CDR1 is SGHRS and CDR2 YFSETQ. Trimming removed 2 bases at V and 4 bases at J, with 9 bases between. CDR3 nucleotide sequence: TGCGCCAGCAGCTTCGTAGCGAGAGAGACCCAGTACTTC. Protein product: CASSFVARETQYF.

The J gene is TRBJ2-3, the V gene TRBV19; 10 bases are shared with TRBD1. This CDR3 region has 17 residues. The V segment lost 0 bases and the J segment 3 bases; nucleotides outside the gene matches: 6. CDR1 and CDR2 (germline): LNHDA, SQIVND (reference sequence). The CDR3: CASSIDLPGQGTDTQYF. CDR3 DNA: TGTGCCAGTAGTATAGATCTGCCGGGACAGGGGACAGATACGCAGTATTTT.

This rearrangement joins TRBV6-5 to TRBJ1-5, with 10 positions matching TRBD1. V trimming: 7 bases; J trimming: 2 bases; junction bases outside the gene matches: 5. Germline V gene lookup returns CDR1 MNHEY and CDR2 SVGAGI. This CDR3 is 15 amino acids long. The CDR3 protein is CASKGQGIGNQPQHF. CDR3 in DNA: TGTGCCAGCAAGGGACAGGGGATAGGCAATCAGCCCCAGCATTTT.

The rearrangement links TRBV5-1 to TRBJ1-5; a weak D match, TRBD1 (5 bases). CDR3 length: 14 amino acids. Germline V CDR1 and CDR2: SGHRS, YFSETQ. V was trimmed by 0 bases and J by 5 bases, leaving 9 bases between them. The chain's CDR3 is CASSLDGADQPQHF. CDR3 bases: TGCGCCAGCAGCTTGGATGGGGCGGATCAGCCCCAGCATTTT.

This chain joins TRBV7-8 and TRBJ2-1; 10 bases map to TRBD2. V lost 5 bases, J lost 15 bases, and 16 bases stayed unmatched. Looked up from germline, CDR1 is SGHVS and CDR2 is FQNEAQ. This CDR3 has 15 residues. CDR3 sequence (DNA): TGTGCCAGCAGCCCCCGGCTAGCGGGGGCCCGCTCTCTGTTCTTC. Encoded protein: CASSPRLAGARSLFF.

V usage is TRBV6-1 and J usage is TRBJ2-7; tentative D call: TRBD1 (6 bases). Germline loops: CDR1 MNHNS, CDR2 SASEGT. V lost 6 bases and J 0 bases, leaving 12 bases between the germline ends. The CDR3 covers 14 residues. Written as DNA, the CDR3 is TGTGCCAGCAGCGGACAGCCGATCTCCTACGAGCAGTACTTC. Its translation is CASSGQPISYEQYF.

J is TRBJ1-1 and V is TRBV28; unclear D gene. Trimming took off 2 bases at V and 0 bases at J, with 16 bases between the two ends. The CDR3 length is 17 residues. Germline V gives CDR1 MDHEN, CDR2 SYDVKM. CDR3 nucleotide sequence: TGTGCCAGCAGTTTAGAGTCCCTACCCGGTATGAACACTGAAGCTTTCTTT. It codes for CASSLESLPGMNTEAFF.

The chain employs TRBV7-9 and TRBJ2-5; D tentatively reads TRBD1 or TRBD2 (5 bases each). V lost 1 base, J lost 5 bases, and 11 bases lay in between. This CDR3 region has 14 residues. Looked up from germline, CDR1 is SEHNR and CDR2 is FQNEAQ (reference sequence). CDR3 sequence: CASSLVRGRETQYF. CDR3 coding DNA: TGTGCCAGCAGCTTAGTGAGGGGTAGGGAGACCCAGTACTTC.

This clone was picked up a small number of times. The chain carries TRBV5-6 and TRBJ1-3, with 7 bases that match TRBD1. CDR1 SGHDT and CDR2 YYEEEE come from the germline V gene. J gave up 2 bases and V 5 bases, and 1 base lay outside the gene matches. This CDR3 comprises 13 residues. CDR3 amino acids: CASSDRAGNTIYF. In nucleotides, the CDR3 is TGTGCCAGCAGTGACAGGGCTGGAAACACCATATATTTT. The full variable domain, its missing parts supplied by reference TRBV5-6 and TRBJ1-3, is DAGVTQSPTHLIKTRGQQVTLRCSPKSGHDTVSWYQQALGQGPQFIFQYYEEEERQRGNFPDRFSGHQFPNYSSELNVNALLLGDSALYLCASSDRAGNTIYFGEGSWLTVV.

This clone has a handful of counts. The V and J genes are TRBV2 and TRBJ1-6; 7 nucleotides align to TRBD1. V shed 5 bases and J 4 bases; nucleotides not matched to a gene: 5. This CDR3 is built from 15 residues. Germline V gives CDR1 SNHLY, CDR2 FYNNEI. The CDR3 loop reads CASSRGQQYNSPLHF. The DNA for the CDR3 is TGTGCCAGCAGTAGGGGACAGCAGTATAATTCACCCCTCCACTTT.

The chain uses TRBV5-1 and TRBJ1-4, with 7 bases matching TRBD1. Trimming cost V 4 bases and J 7 bases; bases outside gene matches: 7. In germline, CDR1 is SGHRS, CDR2 YFSETQ. The CDR3 consists of 14 residues. The CDR3 DNA sequence: TGCGCCAGCAGCCCGGGACAGCTCAGTGAAAAACTGTTTTTT. This encodes CASSPGQLSEKLFF.